This entry lists 20 T cell receptor beta chains sequenced from one sample in a study of blood T cell repertoires in COVID-19. Produced via immunoSEQ multiplex PCR; TCRdb's table is partial and in-frame only. The table includes a few hundred thousand clones, approximately 92% detected once. The specimen sequenced was PBMCs or T cells enriched from blood (not recorded which). Receptor source: a woman aged 25-40 years who had recovered from COVID-19.

The CDR3 region has the DNA TGCGCCAGCAGCTTGGACATGCAAGAGACCCAGTACTTC. Protein sequence: CASSLDMQETQYF. The chain employs TRBV4-3 and TRBJ2-5, with D possibly matching TRBD1 (5 bases). Trimming pared 5 bases from V and 2 bases from J, leaving 9 bases between. Germline V gene data show CDR1 as LGHNA and CDR2 as YSLEER. The CDR3 extends over 13 amino acids.

The chain employs TRBV27 and TRBJ1-5, with 9 nucleotides matching TRBD1. V trimming: 5 bases; J trimming: 7 bases; junction bases outside the gene matches: 3. Germline lookup yields CDR1 MNHEY and CDR2 SMNVEV (reference sequence). This CDR3 contains 13 residues. In DNA form, the CDR3 reads TGTGCCAGCAGTACAGGGGGCGAACAGCCCCAGCATTTT. It yields the protein CASSTGGEQPQHF.

The V gene is TRBV3-1 (or the pseudogene TRBV3-2), the J gene TRBJ1-6, with no clear D. This CDR3 has 14 residues. Trimming left V 4 bases short and J 7 bases short, with 11 bases between. Per germline, CDR1 LGHDT and CDR2 YNNKEL (reference sequence). The CDR3 DNA sequence: TGTGCCAGCAGCCCGGGTTCGTGGAATTCACCCCTCCACTTT. Translated: CASSPGSWNSPLHF.

This chain links TRBV29-1 with TRBJ1-5; 7 bases are shared with TRBD1. The CDR3 covers 13 residues. The junction had 4 bases not matched to a gene; V was cut back by 4 bases and J by 4 bases. Germline-derived CDR1 and CDR2 are SQVTM and ANQGSEA. Here the CDR3 reads CSVVQGLNQPQHF. The CDR3 region has the DNA TGCAGCGTTGTACAGGGGTTAAATCAGCCCCAGCATTTT.

The chain links TRBV19 to TRBJ1-4; D not certain. This CDR3 region has 15 residues. The ends were cut back, 6 bases at V and 2 bases at J, with 13 bases in the middle. Germline CDR1 and CDR2: LNHDA and SQIVND (reference sequence). CDR3 in amino acids: CASRHTASTNEKLFF. The CDR3 bases are TGTGCCAGTAGGCATACTGCCTCCACTAATGAAAAACTGTTTTTT.

This chain connects TRBV6-5 to TRBJ2-3; a weak D match, TRBD2 (7 bases). The CDR3 has 15 residues. Germline assignment: CDR1 MNHEY and CDR2 SVGAGI. Trimming took off 4 bases at V and 0 bases at J, with 11 bases between the two ends. CDR3 sequence: CASSWGGPSTDTQYF. CDR3 DNA sequence: TGTGCCAGCAGTTGGGGGGGCCCTAGCACAGATACGCAGTATTTT.

This sequence joins TRBV4-1 and TRBJ1-1; 7 bases fit TRBD1. Germline assignment: CDR1 MGHRA and CDR2 YSYEKL. J lost 1 base, V lost 3 bases, and 8 bases had no gene match. The CDR3 covers 16 residues. CDR3 sequence: CASSHGWTGENTEAFF. Written as DNA, the CDR3 is TGCGCCAGCAGCCATGGCTGGACAGGAGAGAACACTGAAGCTTTCTTT.

A few counts support this clone. The CDR3 here is CASMRGQGATEAFF. The CDR3 DNA follows: TGTGCCAGTATGCGAGGACAGGGGGCCACTGAAGCTTTCTTT. The genes are TRBV19 and TRBJ1-1; 11 nucleotides agree with TRBD1. The CDR3 contains 14 residues. V lost 7 bases to trimming and J lost 4 bases; unmatched junction nucleotides: 5. CDR1 and CDR2 from the germline V gene are LNHDA and SQIVND (reference sequence).

The V call is TRBV27, the J call TRBJ1-5; possible D gene TRBD1, 6 bases. The CDR3 spans 14 residues. Germline lookup yields CDR1 MNHEY and CDR2 SMNVEV (reference sequence). The V end was cut by 5 bases, the J end by 5 bases, with 13 bases between. DNA of the CDR3: TGTGCCAGCAGTACCCACAGGGTGGATCAGCCCCAGCATTTT. Its protein product is CASSTHRVDQPQHF.

The CDR3 region has the DNA TGTGCCAGCAGCCGACGGACATCCTACGAGCAGTACTTC. Protein sequence: CASSRRTSYEQYF. The chain couples TRBV3-1 (or the pseudogene TRBV3-2) to TRBJ2-7, with D possibly matching TRBD1 (5 bases). The CDR3 runs 13 residues. V lost 4 bases, J lost 1 base, and 8 bases lay in between. Germline assignment: CDR1 LGHDT and CDR2 YNNKEL (reference sequence).

This chain uses TRBV28 with TRBJ1-6; D perhaps matches TRBD1 (5 bases). Germline lookup yields CDR1 MDHEN and CDR2 SYDVKM. CDR3 length: 15 residues. Trimming cost V 2 bases and J 6 bases, with 11 bases left between them. CDR3 amino acids: CASSLEGEGNSPLHF. The CDR3 nucleotides are TGTGCCAGCAGTTTAGAAGGGGAGGGTAATTCACCCCTCCACTTT.

This clone has a single count. CDR3 region: CSASGTGADTQYF. The CDR3 DNA reads as TGCAGTGCTAGTGGGACAGGGGCCGATACGCAGTATTTT. This chain uses TRBV20-1 with TRBJ2-3, with TRBD1 matching over 10 bases. The CDR3 totals 13 residues. The trim removed 3 bases at V and 6 bases at J, leaving 3 bases unmatched. Germline V gene lookup returns CDR1 DFQATT and CDR2 SNEGSKA (reference sequence).

The V gene is TRBV20-1, the J gene TRBJ2-2; D perhaps matches TRBD1 (6 bases). Per the germline V gene, CDR1 is DFQATT and CDR2 is SNEGSKA (reference sequence). This CDR3 has 15 residues. The V gene lost 3 bases and the J gene lost 1 base, with 12 bases spanning the gap. In DNA, the CDR3 is TGCAGTGCTAGTTACGGACAGAGGAACACCGGGGAGCTGTTTTTT. Encoded protein: CSASYGQRNTGELFF.

V usage is TRBV5-1 and J usage is TRBJ1-6; D possibly corresponds to TRBD1 (6 bases). The V gene's germline CDR1 is SGHRS and CDR2 YFSETQ. The CDR3 is 14 residues long. V shed 6 bases and J shed 6 bases, with 13 bases lying between them. The CDR3 region is CASTQGYINSPLHF. In nucleotides, the CDR3 is TGCGCCAGCACTCAGGGGTATATTAATTCACCCCTCCACTTT.

This clone turned up a few times. The CDR3 loop is CASSPGSKTSGNTIYF. The CDR3 nucleotides read TGTGCCAGCAGCCCGGGGTCCAAGACTTCTGGAAACACCATATATTTT. The J gene is TRBJ1-3, the V gene TRBV28, with D unclear. This CDR3 comprises 16 residues. V was trimmed by 6 bases and J by 1 base, leaving 16 bases between them. Germline V gene lookup returns CDR1 MDHEN and CDR2 SYDVKM.

The chain uses TRBV10-3 and TRBJ2-2, with 11 bases aligning to TRBD2. With V trimmed by 6 bases and J by 6 bases, 3 bases remained unmatched. CDR3 length: 14 amino acids. From germline, CDR1 is ENHRY and CDR2 SYGVKD. DNA of the CDR3: TGTGCCATCAGACCGGGACTAGCGGCCGGGGAGCTGTTTTTT. It specifies CAIRPGLAAGELFF.

This clone has just one count. J is TRBJ2-3 and V is TRBV11-3; TRBD2 agrees at 7 bases. The V and J ends lost 2 bases and 2 bases, in that order; junction bases with no gene match: 16. CDR3 length equals 19 residues. Germline V gene lookup returns CDR1 SGHNT and CDR2 YENEEA. The CDR3 coding sequence is TGTGCCAGCAGCTTAAGTGGCTATGGCCTAGCGGAGAACACAGATACGCAGTATTTT. Its protein product is CASSLSGYGLAENTDTQYF.

This chain uses TRBV11-1 with TRBJ1-2, with D possibly TRBD1 on 5 matching bases. V dropped 5 bases and J dropped 0 bases, with 10 bases sitting between them. The germline CDR1 and CDR2 sequences are SGHAT and FQDESV (reference sequence). The CDR3 covers 14 residues. The CDR3 DNA is TGTGCCAGCAGCCCCTCGACAGCTAACTATGGCTACACCTTC. Protein sequence: CASSPSTANYGYTF.

The chain recombines TRBV19 with TRBJ1-2, with 7 bases that match TRBD1. J gave up 1 base and V 6 bases, and 11 bases lay outside the gene matches. This CDR3 spans 16 amino acids. Germline lookup yields CDR1 LNHDA and CDR2 SQIVND (reference sequence). The CDR3: CASSDRGQADNYGYTF. DNA of the CDR3: TGTGCCAGTAGCGACAGAGGACAGGCGGATAACTATGGCTACACCTTC.

This chain uses TRBV4-1 with TRBJ2-7; D might be TRBD2 (6 bases). The CDR3 loop spans 12 amino acids. CDR1 MGHRA and CDR2 YSYEKL come from the germline V gene. Trimming stripped 6 bases from V and 6 bases from J, with 12 bases between. CDR3 residues: CASSTAGGEQYF. In DNA form, the CDR3 reads TGCGCCAGCAGTACCGCCGGGGGCGAGCAGTACTTC.